This T cell receptor beta chain emerged from a study of early T cells in non-severe SARS-CoV-2 infection. As to this clonotype: Germline is not matched at one junction end, which may reflect a read error.

TCRdb re-derived calls from the 5' RACE reads in MiXCR, one entry per CDR3 protein. The sample lists about 98,000 distinct CDR3 sequences; 13% to 15% were seen once. The CDR3 is 14 residues long. CDR1 and CDR2 (germline): KGHSH, LQKENI. This clonotype was sampled from an adult who was a healthcare worker with PCR-confirmed SARS-CoV-2 infection or an uninfected control (not recorded which). The material sequenced was whole blood. The V and J genes are TRBV18 and TRBJ1-1, with unresolved D. The CDR3 loop reads CASSPDWLNTEVFF. The DNA for the CDR3 is TGTGCCAGCTCCCCCGACTGGCTGAACACTGAAGTTTTCTTT.